Given below is one T cell receptor (beta chain) in context. What it recognizes is unknown. The data were taken from a study of graft-versus-host responses after intestinal transplantation. Study-level background: Induction with anti-thymocyte globulin, then tacrolimus and steroids for roughly three years, was given to all recipients.

Assay used: immunoSEQ multiplex PCR; TCRdb lists only in-frame clones, some missing. The data hold tens of thousands of clones, with under 90% observed a single time. The CDR3 is 14 amino acids. Germline CDR1 SEHNR, CDR2 FQNEAQ (reference sequence). The V end was cut by 5 bases, the J end by 8 bases, with 18 bases between. Study observations and caveats: Detected in recipient marrow were GvH clones, some of which were first observed in ileum or blood. The highest levels of circulating GvH clones went along with early declines in HvG clones after transplant.

The source material was unstimulated CD4+ T cells sorted from spleen or lymph node cells, sampled before transplant. The chain joins TRBV7-9 to TRBJ1-2; no definite D call. The sequence was obtained from a human donor who was the organ donor for an intestinal transplant. CDR3 protein: CASSLPSGLGGYTF. CDR3 coding DNA: TGTGCCAGCAGCCTCCCTTCCGGGTTAGGCGGCTACACCTTC. Variable domain in full (rest from reference TRBV7-9 and TRBJ1-2): DTGVSQNPRHKITKRGQNVTFRCDPISEHNRLYWYRQTLGQGPEFLTYFQNEAQLEKSRLLSDRFSAERPKGSFSTLEIQRTEQGDSAMYLCASSLPSGLGGYTFGSGTRLTVV.